Listed below are T cell receptor beta chains from one sample, sequenced in a study of tumor and adjacent non-tumor tissue in lung cancer. TCRdb recomputed calls from the multiplex PCR reads with MiXCR, one row per CDR3 protein. The sample yields 40,000 to 55,000 distinct CDR3 sequences, just under 75% seen once. Sequencing was performed on distant non-tumor lung tissue. The receptors come from an older woman with non-small cell lung cancer. Each CDR3 is given with its conserved first and last residue.

v_call: TRBV5-6
j_call: TRBJ2-4
cdr3_length: 15
cdr3_aa: CASSKQGHVVDIQYF

v_call: TRBV6-6
j_call: TRBJ1-1
cdr3_length: 13
cdr3_aa: CASSTEGDTETLF

v_call: TRBV11-2
j_call: TRBJ2-3
cdr3_length: 15
cdr3_aa: CASSPEIRVTDTQYF

v_call: TRBV11-2
j_call: TRBJ1-5
cdr3_length: 13
cdr3_aa: CASSFTGSEPQLF

v_call: TRBV28
j_call: TRBJ1-1
cdr3_length: 15
cdr3_aa: CASSLVPPTYTETFF

v_call: TRBV29-1
j_call: TRBJ2-5
cdr3_length: 15
cdr3_aa: CSDEGPTGEVVTQYF

v_call: TRBV6-5
j_call: TRBJ1-1
cdr3_length: 13
cdr3_aa: CASNPTENTEAIF

v_call: TRBV4-1
j_call: TRBJ1-2
cdr3_length: 14
cdr3_aa: CASSQTAGLYGYTF

v_call: TRBV28
j_call: TRBJ2-1
cdr3_length: 14
cdr3_aa: CASTTGQGANEQFF

v_call: TRBV4-3
j_call: TRBJ2-1
cdr3_length: 15
cdr3_aa: CASNQDPRGMNEQFF

v_call: TRBV28
j_call: TRBJ1-5
cdr3_length: 15
cdr3_aa: CASSHRTGDNQPQHF

v_call: TRBV11-2
j_call: TRBJ2-5
cdr3_length: 17
cdr3_aa: CASSLSRGNGYTETQYF

v_call: TRBV10-1
j_call: TRBJ1-5
cdr3_length: 13
cdr3_aa: CASSEGTGLPQHF

v_call: TRBV12-3/TRBV12-4
j_call: TRBJ1-5
cdr3_length: 15
cdr3_aa: CTSSSREQPNQPQHF

v_call: TRBV29-1
j_call: TRBJ1-6
cdr3_length: 13
cdr3_aa: CSVTAGMNPPLHF

v_call: TRBV5-5
j_call: TRBJ2-3
cdr3_length: 14
cdr3_aa: CASSFLEKTDTQYF

v_call: TRBV4-1
j_call: TRBJ1-5
cdr3_length: 15
cdr3_aa: CASSPAGNSNQLRHF

v_call: TRBV6-2/TRBV6-3
j_call: TRBJ2-1
cdr3_length: 14
cdr3_aa: CASSPAISYNEHFF

v_call: TRBV4-3
j_call: TRBJ1-5
cdr3_length: 15
cdr3_aa: CASSQDVGGYQSQHF

v_call: TRBV4-1
j_call: TRBJ1-2
cdr3_length: 15
cdr3_aa: CASSPTWSGGYGYTF

v_call: TRBV5-8
j_call: TRBJ2-2
cdr3_length: 15
cdr3_aa: CANSMWPGGTGKLFF

v_call: TRBV4-2
j_call: TRBJ2-1
cdr3_length: 17
cdr3_aa: CASSQKLAGDNTVEQFF

v_call: TRBV4-2
j_call: TRBJ1-2
cdr3_length: 15
cdr3_aa: CDSSHDGTSNYGYTF

v_call: TRBV15
j_call: TRBJ2-2
cdr3_length: 17
cdr3_aa: CATSRDRRQTRAGELFF

v_call: TRBV12-3/TRBV12-4
j_call: TRBJ2-3
cdr3_length: 16
cdr3_aa: CASNSAGRGATDTQYF

v_call: TRBV11-3
j_call: TRBJ2-2
cdr3_length: 15
cdr3_aa: CAGSTRDSNTWELFF

v_call: TRBV12-3/TRBV12-4
j_call: TRBJ2-1
cdr3_length: 16
cdr3_aa: CARSSLAGGPYNEQFF

v_call: TRBV20-1
j_call: TRBJ2-7
cdr3_length: 16
cdr3_aa: CSASPWDCPHGHEQYF

v_call: TRBV6-5
j_call: TRBJ2-5
cdr3_length: 20
cdr3_aa: CASSYPTFDRIRGYQETQYF

v_call: TRBV5-4
j_call: TRBJ1-3
cdr3_length: 15
cdr3_aa: CASSLAGSSGDTIYF

v_call: TRBV11-3
j_call: TRBJ2-3
cdr3_length: 12
cdr3_aa: CASSSNTDTQYF

v_call: TRBV28
j_call: TRBJ1-5
cdr3_length: 14
cdr3_aa: CASSPPTGYQPQHF

v_call: TRBV6-6
j_call: TRBJ1-6
cdr3_length: 17
cdr3_aa: CASSFDEESSYKSPLHF

v_call: TRBV29-1
j_call: TRBJ1-2
cdr3_length: 16
cdr3_aa: CIVELLAGQDNYGYTF

v_call: TRBV29-1
j_call: TRBJ2-7
cdr3_length: 12
cdr3_aa: CRVEGQTYGQYF

v_call: TRBV10-2
j_call: TRBJ2-7
cdr3_length: 11
cdr3_aa: CATTHYGEQYF

v_call: TRBV4-2
j_call: TRBJ2-1
cdr3_length: 14
cdr3_aa: CASSQYGGTSEQFF